The present entry profiles one TCR beta chain with its context. Its antigen remains unidentified. The V segment lost 4 bases and the J segment 4 bases; nucleotides outside the gene matches: 8. Germline lookup yields CDR1 SGDLS and CDR2 YYNGEE. The CDR3 consists of 17 residues. This sample stems from a study of T-cell reconstitution after alpha-beta-depleted transplantation in children. Points from the study as a whole: About two months after transplant, alpha-beta T cells reportedly came from several hundred expanded graft clones.

The authors prepared the TCRbeta library with unique molecular identifiers. MiXCR was run by TCRdb on the PCR reads, yielding one entry per CDR3 protein. The repertoire consists of more than 300,000 distinct CDR3 sequences, with 15% to 20% occurring once and the leading ten covering 35% to 50%. This rearrangement joins TRBV9 to TRBJ2-2; 12 nucleotides match TRBD2. The source of this sequence is a male patient between 2 and 15 years old who had a stem cell transplant for acute lymphoblastic leukemia, so the T cells may come from the graft donor. The sample here was PBMCs, mostly from graft donor cells, taken 360 days after TCRalphabeta/CD19-depleted stem cell transplant. The CDR3 is CASSLKTSGSPTGELFF. In nucleotides, the CDR3 is TGTGCCAGCAGCTTGAAGACTAGCGGGAGCCCCACCGGGGAGCTGTTTTTT. Filled out from reference TRBV9 and TRBJ2-2, the complete variable domain reads DSGVTQTPKHLITATGQRVTLRCSPRSGDLSVYWYQQSLDQGLQFLIQYYNGEERAKGNILERFSAQQFPDLHSELNLSSLELGDSALYFCASSLKTSGSPTGELFFGEGSRLTVL.